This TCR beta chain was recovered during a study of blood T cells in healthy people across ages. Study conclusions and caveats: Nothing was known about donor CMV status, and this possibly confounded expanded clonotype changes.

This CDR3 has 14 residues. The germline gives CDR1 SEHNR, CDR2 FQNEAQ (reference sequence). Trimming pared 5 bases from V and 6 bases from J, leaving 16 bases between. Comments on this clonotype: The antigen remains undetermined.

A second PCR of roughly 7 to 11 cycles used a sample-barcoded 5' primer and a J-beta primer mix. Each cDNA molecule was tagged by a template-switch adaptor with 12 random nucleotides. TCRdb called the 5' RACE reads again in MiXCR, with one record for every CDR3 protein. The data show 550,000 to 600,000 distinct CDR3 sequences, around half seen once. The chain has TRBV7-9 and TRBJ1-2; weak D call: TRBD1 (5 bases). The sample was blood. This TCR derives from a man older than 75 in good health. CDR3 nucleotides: TGTGCCAGCAGCCTAGACAGAAACAACGATGGCTACACCTTC. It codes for CASSLDRNNDGYTF.